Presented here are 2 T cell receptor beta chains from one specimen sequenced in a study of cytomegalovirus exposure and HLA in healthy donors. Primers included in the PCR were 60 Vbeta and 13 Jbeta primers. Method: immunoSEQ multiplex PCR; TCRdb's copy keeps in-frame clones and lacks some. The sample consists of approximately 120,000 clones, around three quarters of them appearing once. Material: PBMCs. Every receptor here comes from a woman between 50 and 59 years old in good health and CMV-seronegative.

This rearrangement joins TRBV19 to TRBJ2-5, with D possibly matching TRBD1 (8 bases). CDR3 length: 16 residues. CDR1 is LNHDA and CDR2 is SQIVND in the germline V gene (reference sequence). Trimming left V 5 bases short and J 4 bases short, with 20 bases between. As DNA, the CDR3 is TGTGCCAGTAGTCCGGAAACAGGGGGGGGTCCAGAGACCCAGTACTTC. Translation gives CASSPETGGGPETQYF. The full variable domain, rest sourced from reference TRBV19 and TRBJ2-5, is DGGITQSPKYLFRKEGQNVTLSCEQNLNHDAMYWYRQDPGQGLRLIYYSQIVNDFQKGDIAEGYSVSREKKESFPLTVTSAQKNPTAFYLCASSPETGGGPETQYFGPGTRLLVL.

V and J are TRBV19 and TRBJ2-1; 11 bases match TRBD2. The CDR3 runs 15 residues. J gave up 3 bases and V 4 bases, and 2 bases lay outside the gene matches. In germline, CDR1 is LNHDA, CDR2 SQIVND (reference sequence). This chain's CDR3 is CASSTTSGVYNEQFF. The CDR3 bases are TGTGCCAGTAGTACGACTAGCGGGGTCTACAATGAGCAGTTCTTC.